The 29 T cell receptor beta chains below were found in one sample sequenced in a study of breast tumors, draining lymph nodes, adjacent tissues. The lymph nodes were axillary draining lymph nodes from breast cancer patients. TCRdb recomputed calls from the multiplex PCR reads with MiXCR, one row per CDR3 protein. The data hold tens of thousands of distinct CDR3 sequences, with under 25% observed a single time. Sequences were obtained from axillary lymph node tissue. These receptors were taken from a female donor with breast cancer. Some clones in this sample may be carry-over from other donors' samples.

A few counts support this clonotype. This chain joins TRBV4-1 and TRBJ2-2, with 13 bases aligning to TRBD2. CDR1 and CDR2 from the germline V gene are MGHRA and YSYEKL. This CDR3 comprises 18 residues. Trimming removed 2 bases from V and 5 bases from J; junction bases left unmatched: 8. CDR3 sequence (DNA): TGCGCCAGCAGCCAACGCGGACTAGCGGGGGCAGATACCGGGGAGCTGTTTTTT. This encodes CASSQRGLAGADTGELFF.

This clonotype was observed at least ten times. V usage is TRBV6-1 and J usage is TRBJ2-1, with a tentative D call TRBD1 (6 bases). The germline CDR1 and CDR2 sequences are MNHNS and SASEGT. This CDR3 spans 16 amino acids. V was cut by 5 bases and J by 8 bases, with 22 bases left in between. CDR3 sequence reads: CASSLGSLQGWDEQFF. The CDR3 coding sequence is TGTGCCAGCAGTCTGGGATCTCTACAGGGTTGGGATGAGCAGTTCTTC.

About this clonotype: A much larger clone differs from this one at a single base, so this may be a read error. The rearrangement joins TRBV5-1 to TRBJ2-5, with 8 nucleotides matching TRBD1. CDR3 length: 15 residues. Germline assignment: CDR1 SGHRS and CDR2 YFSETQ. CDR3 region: CANSLDRVGVETQYF. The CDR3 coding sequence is TGCGCCAACAGCTTGGACAGGGTGGGGGTAGAGACCCAGTACTTC.

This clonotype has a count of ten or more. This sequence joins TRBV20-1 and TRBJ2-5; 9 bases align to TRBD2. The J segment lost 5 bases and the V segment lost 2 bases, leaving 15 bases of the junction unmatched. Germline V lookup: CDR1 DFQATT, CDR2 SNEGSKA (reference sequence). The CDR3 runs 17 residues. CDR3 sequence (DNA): TGCAGTGCTAGACCCTTCCGCGGGAGGGGCGGGTCGGAGACCCAGTACTTC. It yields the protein CSARPFRGRGGSETQYF.

CDR3 amino acids: CASSPSGMGTGELFF. CDR3 DNA sequence: TGTGCCAGCTCACCCAGCGGGATGGGCACCGGGGAGCTGTTTTTT. The V call is TRBV18, the J call TRBJ2-2; 7 bases match TRBD2. Germline V gives CDR1 KGHSH, CDR2 LQKENI. The J segment lost 4 bases and the V segment lost 3 bases, leaving 5 bases of the junction unmatched. This CDR3 contains 15 residues.

The CDR3 coding sequence is TGTGCCAGCAGGACCGGGACAGGGGTGACTAATGAAAAACTGTTTTTT. It specifies CASRTGTGVTNEKLFF. This chain links TRBV28 with TRBJ1-4; 10 positions agree with TRBD1. Germline V CDR1 and CDR2: MDHEN, SYDVKM. J lost 2 bases, V lost 6 bases, and 6 bases had no gene match. The CDR3 totals 16 residues. The whole variable domain, remainder taken from reference TRBV28 and TRBJ1-4, is DVKVTQSSRYLVKRTGEKVFLECVQDMDHENMFWYRQDPGLGLRLIYFSYDVKMKEKGDIPEGYSVSREKKERFSLILESASTNQTSMYLCASRTGTGVTNEKLFFGSGTQLSVL.

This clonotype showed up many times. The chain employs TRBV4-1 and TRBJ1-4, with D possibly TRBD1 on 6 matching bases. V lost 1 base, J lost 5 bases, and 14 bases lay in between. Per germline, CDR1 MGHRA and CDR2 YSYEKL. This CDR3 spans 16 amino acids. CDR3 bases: TGCGCCAGCAGCCAAGGGAAACAGGGACGGAATGAAAAACTGTTTTTT. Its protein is CASSQGKQGRNEKLFF.

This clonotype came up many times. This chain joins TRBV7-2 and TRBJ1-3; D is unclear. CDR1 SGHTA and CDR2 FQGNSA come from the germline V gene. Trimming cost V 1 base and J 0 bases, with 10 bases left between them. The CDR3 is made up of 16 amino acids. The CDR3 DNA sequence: TGTGCCAGCAGCTTAGGAGGGCCGGCCTCTGGAAACACCATATATTTT. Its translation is CASSLGGPASGNTIYF.

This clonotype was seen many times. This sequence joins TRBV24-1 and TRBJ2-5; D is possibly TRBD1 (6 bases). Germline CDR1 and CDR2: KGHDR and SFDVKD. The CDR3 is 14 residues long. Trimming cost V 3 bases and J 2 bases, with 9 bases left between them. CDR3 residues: CATSDRTAQETQYF. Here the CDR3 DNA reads TGTGCCACCAGTGATCGGACAGCACAAGAGACCCAGTACTTC.

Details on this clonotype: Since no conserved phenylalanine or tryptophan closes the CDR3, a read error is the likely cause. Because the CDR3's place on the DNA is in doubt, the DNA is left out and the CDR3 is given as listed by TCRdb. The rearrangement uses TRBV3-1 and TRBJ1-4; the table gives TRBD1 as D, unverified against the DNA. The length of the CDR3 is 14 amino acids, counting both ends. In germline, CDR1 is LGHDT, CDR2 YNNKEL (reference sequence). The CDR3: CASSRTGRNEKLSL.

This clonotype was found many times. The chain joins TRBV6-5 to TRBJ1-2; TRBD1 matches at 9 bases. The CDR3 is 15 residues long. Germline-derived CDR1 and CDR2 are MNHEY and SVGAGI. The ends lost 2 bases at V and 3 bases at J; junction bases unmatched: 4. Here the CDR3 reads CASSYRGQGDYGYTF. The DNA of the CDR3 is TGTGCCAGCAGTTACAGGGGACAGGGCGACTATGGCTACACCTTC.

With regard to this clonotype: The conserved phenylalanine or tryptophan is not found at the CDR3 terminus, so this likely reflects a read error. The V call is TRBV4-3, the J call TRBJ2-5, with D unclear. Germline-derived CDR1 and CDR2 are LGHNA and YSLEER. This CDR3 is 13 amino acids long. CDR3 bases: TGCGCCAGCGGCCAAGATCGTTCAGGTACCCAGTACCTC. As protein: CASGQDRSGTQYL.

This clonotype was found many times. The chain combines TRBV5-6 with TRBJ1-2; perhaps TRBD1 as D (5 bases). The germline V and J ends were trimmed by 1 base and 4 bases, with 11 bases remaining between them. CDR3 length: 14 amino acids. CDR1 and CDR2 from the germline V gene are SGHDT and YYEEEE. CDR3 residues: CASSLSRGSYGYTF. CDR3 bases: TGTGCCAGCAGCTTGTCTAGGGGAAGCTATGGCTACACCTTC.

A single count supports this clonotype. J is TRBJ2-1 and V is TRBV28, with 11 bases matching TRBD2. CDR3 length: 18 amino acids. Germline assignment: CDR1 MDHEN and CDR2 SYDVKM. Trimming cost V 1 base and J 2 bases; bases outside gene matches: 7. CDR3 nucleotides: TGTGCCAGCAGTTTATATAGCGGGAGGGCCAGGACCTACAATGAGCAGTTCTTC. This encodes CASSLYSGRARTYNEQFF.

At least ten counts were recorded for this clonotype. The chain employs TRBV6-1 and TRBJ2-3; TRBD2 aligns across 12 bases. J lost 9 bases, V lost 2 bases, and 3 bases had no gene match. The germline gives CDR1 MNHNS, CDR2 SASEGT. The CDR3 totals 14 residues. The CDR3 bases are TGTGCCAGCAGTGAAAGGACTAGCGGGATAACGCAGTATTTT. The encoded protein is CASSERTSGITQYF.

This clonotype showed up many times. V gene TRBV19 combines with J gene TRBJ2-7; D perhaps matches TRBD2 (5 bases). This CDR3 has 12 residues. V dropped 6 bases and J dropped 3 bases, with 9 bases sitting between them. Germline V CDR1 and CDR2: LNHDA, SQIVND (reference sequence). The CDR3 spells CASRGDLYEQYF. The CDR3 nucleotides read TGTGCCAGTAGGGGAGACCTCTACGAGCAGTACTTC.

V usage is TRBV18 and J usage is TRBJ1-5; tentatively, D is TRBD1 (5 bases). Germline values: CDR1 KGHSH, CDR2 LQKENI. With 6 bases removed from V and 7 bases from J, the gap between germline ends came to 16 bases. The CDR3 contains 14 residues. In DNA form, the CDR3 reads TGTGCCAGCTCCCGGGACGACTGGGGCCAGCCCCAGCATTTT. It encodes CASSRDDWGQPQHF.

The CDR3 DNA follows: TGTGCCAGCAGCCAAGGAATTGGGCTAGCCAAAAACATTCAGTACTTC. Its translation: CASSQGIGLAKNIQYF. The rearrangement joins TRBV4-2 to TRBJ2-4; D gene unclear. From germline, CDR1 is LGHNA and CDR2 YNFKEQ. Trimming left V 1 base short and J 0 bases short, with 10 bases between. The CDR3 contains 16 residues.

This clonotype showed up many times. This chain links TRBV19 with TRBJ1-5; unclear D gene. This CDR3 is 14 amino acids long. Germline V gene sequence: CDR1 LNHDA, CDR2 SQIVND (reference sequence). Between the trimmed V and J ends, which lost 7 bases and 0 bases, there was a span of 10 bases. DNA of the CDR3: TGTGCCAGTATTGGAGTTTATAGCAATCAGCCCCAGCATTTT. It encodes CASIGVYSNQPQHF.

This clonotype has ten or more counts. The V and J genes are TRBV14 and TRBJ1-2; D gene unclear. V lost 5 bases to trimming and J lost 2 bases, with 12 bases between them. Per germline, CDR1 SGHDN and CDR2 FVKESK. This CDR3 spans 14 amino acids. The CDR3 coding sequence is TGTGCCAGCAGCTCGACGGCCCCCAACTATGGCTACACCTTC. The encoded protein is CASSSTAPNYGYTF.

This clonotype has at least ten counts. CDR3 region: CASSQGREGGNNSPLHF. In DNA form, the CDR3 reads TGTGCCAGCAGCCAAGGGAGGGAGGGGGGGAATAATTCACCCCTCCACTTT. This sequence joins TRBV4-2 and TRBJ1-6; weak D call: TRBD1 (6 bases). V lost 1 base, J lost 5 bases, and 15 bases lay in between. CDR1 and CDR2 from the germline V gene are LGHNA and YNFKEQ. This CDR3 is 17 amino acids long.

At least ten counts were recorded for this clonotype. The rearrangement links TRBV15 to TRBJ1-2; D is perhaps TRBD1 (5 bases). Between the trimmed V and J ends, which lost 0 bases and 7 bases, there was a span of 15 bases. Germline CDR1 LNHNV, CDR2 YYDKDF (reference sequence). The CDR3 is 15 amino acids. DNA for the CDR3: TGTGCCACCAGCAGAGAGGGCAGGGCGCCTGGTGGCTACACCTTC. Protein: CATSREGRAPGGYTF.

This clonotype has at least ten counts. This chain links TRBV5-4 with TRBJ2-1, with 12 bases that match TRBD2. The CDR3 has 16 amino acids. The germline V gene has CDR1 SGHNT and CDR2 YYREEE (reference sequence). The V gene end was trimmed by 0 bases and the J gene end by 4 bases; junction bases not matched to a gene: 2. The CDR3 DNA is TGTGCCAGCAGCTTGGGGGGGACTAGCGGGTACAATGAGCAGTTCTTC. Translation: CASSLGGTSGYNEQFF.

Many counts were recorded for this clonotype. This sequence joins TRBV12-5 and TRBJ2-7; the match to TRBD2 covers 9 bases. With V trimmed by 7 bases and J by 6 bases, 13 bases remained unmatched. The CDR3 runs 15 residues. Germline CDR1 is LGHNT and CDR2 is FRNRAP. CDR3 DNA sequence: TGTGCTAGTGCCCTGAATAGCGGGAGTATGGGCGAGCAGTACTTC. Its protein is CASALNSGSMGEQYF.

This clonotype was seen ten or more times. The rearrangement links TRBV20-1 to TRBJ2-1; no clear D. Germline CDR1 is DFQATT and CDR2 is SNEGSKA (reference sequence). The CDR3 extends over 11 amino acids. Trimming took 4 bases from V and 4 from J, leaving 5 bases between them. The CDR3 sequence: CSAIPYNEQFF. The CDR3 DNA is TGCAGTGCTATCCCGTACAATGAGCAGTTCTTC.

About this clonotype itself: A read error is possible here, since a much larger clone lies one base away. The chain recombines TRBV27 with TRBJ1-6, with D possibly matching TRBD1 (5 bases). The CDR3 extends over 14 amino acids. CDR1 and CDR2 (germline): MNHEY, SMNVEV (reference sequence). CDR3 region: CACSSPGLNSPLHF. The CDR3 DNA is TGTGCCTGCAGTTCACCGGGGCTTAATTCACCCCTCCACTTT.

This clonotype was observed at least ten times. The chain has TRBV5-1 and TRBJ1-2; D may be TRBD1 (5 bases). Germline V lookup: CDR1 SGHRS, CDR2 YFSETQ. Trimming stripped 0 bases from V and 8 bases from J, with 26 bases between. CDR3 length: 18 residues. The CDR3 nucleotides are TGCGCCAGCAGCTTGGAAGGTTCCCAGACCAGGGATTCTCGCGGCTACACCTTC. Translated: CASSLEGSQTRDSRGYTF.

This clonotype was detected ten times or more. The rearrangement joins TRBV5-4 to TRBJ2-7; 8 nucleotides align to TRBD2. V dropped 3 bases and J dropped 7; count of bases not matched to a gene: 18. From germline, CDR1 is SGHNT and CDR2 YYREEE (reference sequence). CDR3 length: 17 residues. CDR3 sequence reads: CASSSGGIAGQLGEQYF. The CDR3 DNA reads TGTGCCAGCAGCTCTGGGGGTATAGCGGGGCAGCTTGGAGAGCAGTACTTC.

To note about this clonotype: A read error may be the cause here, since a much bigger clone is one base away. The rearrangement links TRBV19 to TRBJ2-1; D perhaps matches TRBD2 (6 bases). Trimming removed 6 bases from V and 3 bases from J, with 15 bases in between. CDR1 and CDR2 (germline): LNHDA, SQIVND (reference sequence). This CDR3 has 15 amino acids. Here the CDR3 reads CASSRGINFYNEQFF. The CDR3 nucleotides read TGTGCCAGTAGCCGGGGGATTAACTTCTACAATGAGCAGTTCTTC.